This T cell receptor (beta chain) was sequenced during a study of HIV-infected patients and healthy controls. Points from the study as a whole: HIV-infected patients and controls differed significantly in mean usage of eight alpha and eight beta V genes. Slight age and sex differences between study cohorts did not explain the diversity differences.

Whole blood was used without fractionation, so all unsorted peripheral T cells were included. Reverse transcription used 500 to 550 ng RNA and constant-region primers for alpha and beta. Each of the alpha and beta chains got its own library through chain-specific third strand synthesis with indices. One primer pair amplified all rearrangements per chain; each cDNA got molecular barcodes. Each molecule carried a 12-nucleotide identifier made of two joined random hexamers added before amplification. TCRdb itself ran the 5' RACE reads through MiXCR, one entry per CDR3 protein. Of around 5,300 distinct CDR3 sequences detected, approximately 20% appear once; the ten largest clones hold around a quarter. This CDR3 region has 14 residues. Germline V lookup: CDR1 SQVTM, CDR2 ANQGSEA. A note on this clonotype: Its antigen is not known.

The source of this sequence is an adult with HIV infection. This chain joins TRBV29-1 and TRBJ1-5, with 8 bases identical to TRBD1. Specimen: blood, collected before antiretroviral therapy. Here the CDR3 DNA reads TGCAGAGCCCGGTGGCGGACAGGGAATCAGCCCCAGCATTTT. Translation: CRARWRTGNQPQHF. The variable domain in full, with the rest retrieved from reference TRBV29-1 and TRBJ1-5, is SAVISQKPSRDICQRGTSLTIQCQVDSQVTMMFWYRQQPGQSLTLIATANQGSEATYESGFVIDKFPISRPNLTFSTLTVSNMSPEDSSIYLCRARWRTGNQPQHFGDGTRLSIL.